This T cell receptor beta chain was retrieved from a study of CD8+ T cells in alopecia areata. About the study: A regimen of oral tofacitinib, 5 to 10 mg twice daily, was given to treated patients.

Per germline, CDR1 SGHVS and CDR2 FNYEAQ. The CDR3 is 17 amino acids. V was shortened by 1 base and J by 8 bases, with 20 bases between the two germline ends. This clone has only a few counts. Collected material from alopecia areata patients comprised lesional scalp punch biopsies and peripheral blood. cDNA reverse transcribed from extracted RNA served as the sequencing template. Generated by immunoSEQ multiplex PCR, the TCRdb table keeps only in-frame clones and is missing some. The sample contains 9,500 to 15,000 clones, 50% to 70% of which appear only once. The V call is TRBV7-6, the J call TRBJ1-4; a weak D match, TRBD1 (5 bases). Source material: skin. This TCR came from a human donor with alopecia areata. The CDR3 loop reads CASSLGQIRGVREKLFF. The CDR3 coding sequence is TGTGCCAGCAGCTTAGGACAAATAAGGGGCGTTCGGGAAAAACTGTTTTTT.